Each of the 5 T cell receptor beta chains below was sequenced from the same sample in a study of patients and donors after allogeneic stem cell transplantation. TCRdb redid the calling of the RT-PCR reads with MiXCR, one entry per CDR3 protein. The sample consists of under 170,000 distinct CDR3 sequences, approximately 35% of them appearing once. Specimen: blood, either unsorted or a sorted T cell fraction (not recorded which). The receptors shown here come from a human donor who was either an allogeneic HSCT recipient or a stem cell or donor lymphocyte infusion donor (not recorded which). It is not recorded whose cells these are; they may come from a transplant donor.

V gene TRBV9 combines with J gene TRBJ2-3; D possibly corresponds to TRBD2 (6 bases). Germline CDR1 SGDLS, CDR2 YYNGEE. Trimming cost V 0 bases and J 0 bases, with 8 bases left between them. The length of the CDR3 is 15 residues. This CDR3 reads CASSVGGLSTDTQYF. The CDR3, as DNA: TGTGCCAGCAGCGTAGGGGGACTTAGCACAGATACGCAGTATTTT.

This clonotype has more than one count but fewer than ten. The V call is TRBV10-3, the J call TRBJ1-2; no definite D call. Germline V gene lookup returns CDR1 ENHRY and CDR2 SYGVKD. V gave up 0 bases and J gave up 3 bases, with 11 bases separating them. The length of the CDR3 is 15 residues. CDR3 residues: CAISESRQGYYGYTF. In DNA, the CDR3 is TGTGCCATCAGTGAGTCACGACAAGGATACTATGGCTACACCTTC.

This clonotype was observed a few times. The chain combines TRBV29-1 with TRBJ1-1, with D perhaps matching TRBD1 (5 bases). The CDR3 is made up of 14 amino acids. CDR1 is SQVTM and CDR2 is ANQGSEA in the germline V gene. V lost 6 bases, J lost 5 bases, and 19 bases lay in between. The CDR3 DNA reads as TGCAGCGTCCCCCCCCGGGGCCGGGGGACTGAAGCTTTCTTT. Amino acids: CSVPPRGRGTEAFF.

Only a few counts were recorded for this clonotype. The genes are TRBV12-3 or TRBV12-4 and TRBJ1-4; D unresolved. V was clipped by 6 bases and J by 0 bases, with 11 bases between them. The CDR3 has 15 residues. DNA of the CDR3: TGTGCCAGCAGCCACCGGGCAACAACTAATGAAAAACTGTTTTTT. Its protein product is CASSHRATTNEKLFF.

The chain employs TRBV12-3 or TRBV12-4 and TRBJ1-5; the match to TRBD1 covers 8 bases. The CDR3 has 17 residues. V lost 1 base, J lost 4 bases, and 9 bases stayed unmatched. CDR3 loop: CASSLGDRGGGNQPQHF. The CDR3 nucleotides read TGTGCCAGCAGTTTAGGCGACAGGGGAGGAGGGAATCAGCCCCAGCATTTT.